This entry is about one T cell receptor beta chain. The antigen it recognizes is unknown. With a much larger clone just one base away, this may be a read error. The CDR3 spans 14 residues, from the cysteine through the phenylalanine. Just CDR3 DNA is preserved here, 42 bases in frame from base 1. The germline V gene specifies ENHRY as CDR1 and SYGVKD as CDR2. Here V drops 6 bases and J drops 0 bases, and the junction holds 2 bases not matched to any gene. These data originate in a study of response to subunit inactivated influenza vaccine (dated by TCRdb to 2017 to 2018). At the level of the whole study: Deep quantitative profiling of the T cell receptor repertoire was used in the study to follow responses to a trivalent subunit inactivated influenza vaccine.

Points the paper makes about the study in general: The authors suggested that each seasonal influenza vaccination may recruit only a limited number of new T cells.

Libraries came from RT-PCR. Sequencing took place on an Illumina HiSeq 2500. Using fastp trimming at Q25 and MiXCR clonotype assembly, TCRdb reanalyzed the public sequencing data and kept in-frame beta chains. Under each unique CDR3 protein, matching rows form one entry showing the most common genes and DNA. Counted in this sample were a few hundred thousand distinct CDR3 sequences; 14% of them appeared once. The top ten hold 8.5% to 14% of the sample. The clonotype originates from a middle-aged man who received an inactivated influenza vaccine. Donor details come from another sample of the same person, matched by shared clones. Material: PBMCs from blood, obtained 12 days after vaccination. The chain uses TRBV10-3 and TRBJ2-3, with TRBD2 matching 8 junction bases. CDR3 loop: CAIRRGGSTDTQYF. The bases read TGTGCCATCAGACGGGGGGGTAGCACAGATACGCAGTATTTT.